The rows below give T cell receptor beta chains drawn from one sample of a study of STAT5B mutations in CD4+ large granular lymphocyte leukemia. Profiled with immunoSEQ multiplex PCR; TCRdb holds only in-frame clones, not every one. The sample consists of 30,000 to 40,000 clones, around 72% of them appearing once. Sequencing used CD4+ T cells from blood buffy coats. The receptors shown here come from a human donor in good health. Each CDR3 is given with its conserved first and last residue. Each record gives: D gene, V gene, J gene, clone size, CDR3 DNA, CDR3 protein. The D gene is left open where the match is weak. Not every row has a clone size; where given, it reads once, few, many or a size class.

>NA|TRBV1|TRBJ2-5|NA
TGCACCAGCAGCCAAATGGACGGAGGGTACAAAGAGACCCAGTACTTC
CTSSQMDGGYKETQYF
>NA|TRBV11-3|TRBJ2-3|NA
TGTGCCAGCAGCCGACGTGGGGCTAGCACAGATACGCAGTATTTT
CASSRRGASTDTQYF
>TRBD1|TRBV2|TRBJ1-6|NA
TGTGCCAGCAGTGTCCGGACAGGGGGCCGAAATTCACCCCTCCACTTT
CASSVRTGGRNSPLHF
>TRBD1|TRBV7-9|TRBJ1-2|NA
TGTGCCAGTGGAGCAGGGGGCTATGGCTACACCTTC
CASGAGGYGYTF
>TRBD2|TRBV7-3|TRBJ2-1|NA
TGTGCCAGCAGCTTAACCGGACTAGCGGGAGCCTACAATGAGCAGTTCTTC
CASSLTGLAGAYNEQFF
>TRBD2|TRBV19|TRBJ2-1|once
TGTGCCAGTAGTATAACGGGAGGTCAGAGCTCCTACAATGAGCAGTTCTTC
CASSITGGQSSYNEQFF
>NA|TRBV5-4|TRBJ1-2|NA
TGTGCCAGCAGCTTGGCATTGAGGGATGGCTACACCTTC
CASSLALRDGYTF
>NA|TRBV2|TRBJ1-1|NA
TGTGCCAGCAGTGAGGGTGGAGGGGACCTGGTGGCTTTCTTT
CASSEGGGDLVAFF
>NA|TRBV5-1|TRBJ1-4|NA
TGCGCCAGCAGCTTGACTCCAGGGATAAATGAAAAACTGTTTTTT
CASSLTPGINEKLFF
>NA|TRBV6-6|TRBJ1-6|once
TGTGCCAGCAGGGATTATAATTCACCCCTCCACTTT
CASRDYNSPLHF
>TRBD1|TRBV19|TRBJ2-2|NA
TGTGCCAGTAGTAGTCCCCTCGGACAGGGCCGAGGCACCGGGGAGCTGTTTTTT
CASSSPLGQGRGTGELFF
>NA|TRBV6-6|TRBJ1-2|NA
TGTGCCAGCAGTTACGCAGCTACCGTATATGGCTACACCTTC
CASSYAATVYGYTF
>NA|TRBV7-2|TRBJ2-7|NA
TGTGCCAGCAGCTTAGTTCCAGTTGAGACCTACGAGCAGTACTTC
CASSLVPVETYEQYF
>TRBD2|TRBV7-3|TRBJ2-3|NA
TGTGCCAGTGCGGGACTAGCGACGGGTAGCACAGATACGCAGTATTTT
CASAGLATGSTDTQYF
>NA|TRBV7-3|TRBJ2-3|NA
TGTGCCAGCAGCTTACTAGCAGGGGACACAGATACGCAGTATTTT
CASSLLAGDTDTQYF
>NA|TRBV5-6|TRBJ1-3|NA
TGTGCCAGCAGCTTGGACAGCTCTGGAAACACCATATATTTT
CASSLDSSGNTIYF
>NA|TRBV2|TRBJ2-7|NA
TGTGCCAGCGCTCAAGAGTACGAGCAGTACTTC
CASAQEYEQYF
>NA|TRBV6-5|TRBJ1-2|NA
TGTGCCAGCAGTGTCCTTTCGGGGATCTATGGCTACACCTTC
CASSVLSGIYGYTF
>NA|TRBV5-1|TRBJ2-7|NA
TGCGCCAGCAGCTCGACAGGACCCCCCTACGAGCAGTACTTC
CASSSTGPPYEQYF
>NA|TRBV11-2|TRBJ2-5|NA
TGTGCCAGCAGCTCGCCGGGGTTCCAAGAGACCCAGTACTTC
CASSSPGFQETQYF
>NA|TRBV19|TRBJ2-2|NA
TGTGCCAGTAGTATAGACGGGAGTTCATTCGGGGAGCTGTTTTTT
CASSIDGSSFGELFF
>TRBD2|TRBV4-2|TRBJ2-7|NA
TGTGCCAGCAGCCAAACTAGCGGGAGCTCCTACGAGCAGTACTTC
CASSQTSGSSYEQYF
>NA|TRBV18|TRBJ2-2|NA
TGTGCCAGCTCGTCCAGGGAAGGTAACACCGGGGAGCTGTTTTTT
CASSSREGNTGELFF
>TRBD1|TRBV7-2|TRBJ2-5|NA
TGTGCCAGCAGCACAGGGACAGTCCAAGAGACCCAGTACTTC
CASSTGTVQETQYF
>TRBD1|TRBV27|TRBJ1-4|NA
TGTGCCAGCAGTCCCGACAGGGAGGGGTATGAAAAACTGTTTTTT
CASSPDREGYEKLFF
>TRBD1|TRBV9|TRBJ2-3|NA
TGTGCCAGCAGCGTAGTCGGGACAGGGGCCCTGGGTACGCAGTATTTT
CASSVVGTGALGTQYF
>NA|TRBV6-1|TRBJ1-6|NA
TGTGCCAGCAGTGAGAGGGGAGGGAGCTCCTATAATTCACCCCTCCACTTT
CASSERGGSSYNSPLHF
>TRBD1|TRBV25-1|TRBJ1-1|NA
TGTGCCAGCAGTGCCTCCGGACAGGGGTGGACTGAAGCTTTCTTT
CASSASGQGWTEAFF
>NA|TRBV10-3|TRBJ2-3|once
TGTGCCATCAGTGCCCTGCCGGACAGACTCACAGATACGCAGTATTTT
CAISALPDRLTDTQYF
>NA|TRBV18|TRBJ1-1|NA
TGTGCCAGCTCACCCGACATGAGGCAGGAAGCTTTCTTT
CASSPDMRQEAFF
>NA|TRBV7-2|TRBJ2-3|NA
TGTGCCAGCAGCAAATCCGGGGGCGCCATGGCGGATACGCAGTATTTT
CASSKSGGAMADTQYF
>NA|TRBV5-6|TRBJ2-3|NA
TGTGCCAGCAGCTTAGTCACAGATACGCAGTATTTT
CASSLVTDTQYF
>NA|TRBV19|TRBJ1-2|few
TGTGCCAGTAGTTTTCTCGACCCCTCGCGGATAATCTACTATGGCTACACCTTC
CASSFLDPSRIIYYGYTF
>TRBD1|TRBV11-2|TRBJ1-3|NA
TGTGCCAGCACCTGGGGGGGAGGGGGCGGATTGAGCTCTGGAAACACCATATATTTT
CASTWGGGGGLSSGNTIYF
>TRBD2|TRBV2|TRBJ2-5|NA
TGTGCCAGCAGCGGTAGCGGGGGGCGTTGGGAGACCCAGTACTTC
CASSGSGGRWETQYF
>TRBD1|TRBV4-1|TRBJ2-5|NA
TGCGCCAGCAGCCAAGAGGCGACAGGGAGTGGGGAAGAGACCCAGTACTTC
CASSQEATGSGEETQYF
>TRBD2|TRBV5-1|TRBJ2-1|NA
TGCGCCAGCAGCTGGGCTAGCGGGAGCATAAATGAGCAGTTCTTC
CASSWASGSINEQFF
>NA|TRBV6-5|TRBJ1-4|NA
TGTGCCAGCAGTTACTCGCCGGGACAACCAGACGAAAAACTGTTTTTT
CASSYSPGQPDEKLFF
>NA|TRBV25-1|TRBJ2-3|NA
TGTGCCAGCAGTGGGGGCAGCAACACAGATACGCAGTATTTT
CASSGGSNTDTQYF
>TRBD2|TRBV28|TRBJ2-2|NA
TGTGCCAGCAGAACGGGACTACGCGGGGAGCTGTTTTTT
CASRTGLRGELFF
>NA|TRBV6-6|TRBJ2-5|NA
TGTGCCAGCAGTTACGGGGGGAACCAAGAGACCCAGTACTTC
CASSYGGNQETQYF
>NA|TRBV29-1|TRBJ2-7|NA
TGCAGCGTTGAAGACAATTCCTACGAGCAGTACTTC
CSVEDNSYEQYF
>NA|TRBV18|TRBJ2-5|NA
TGTGCCAGCTCACCGAGCAGTACCCCGGCCTCCCAGTACTTC
CASSPSSTPASQYF
>NA|TRBV27|TRBJ2-7|NA
TGTGCCAGCAGACGGAGCCTAAGCTCCTACGAGCAGTACTTC
CASRRSLSSYEQYF
>NA|TRBV4-1|TRBJ1-4|NA
TGCGCCAGCAGCTTCCAGGTTTCGAAGAATGAAAAACTGTTTTTT
CASSFQVSKNEKLFF
>NA|TRBV12-5|TRBJ2-1|NA
TGTGCTAGTGGTTTGGTACGGCTAAAACCGGGACAACTCTTCTTC
CASGLVRLKPGQLFF
>NA|TRBV7-8|TRBJ1-6|NA
TGTGCCAGCAGCTTTCAAGGGGTTGATTCACCCCTCCACTTT
CASSFQGVDSPLHF
>TRBD1|TRBV6-5|TRBJ1-2|NA
TGTGCCAGCAGGGGGACAGGGCGAAGCTACACCTTC
CASRGTGRSYTF
>TRBD1|TRBV29-1|TRBJ2-7|NA
TGCAGCGTGGGGGGAGGGACAGGGGACAGCTCCTACGAGCAGTACTTC
CSVGGGTGDSSYEQYF
>TRBD1|TRBV5-6|TRBJ1-1|NA
TGTGCCAGCAGCTTGGCCGGGATGACAGGGGGCTACGCTTTCTTT
CASSLAGMTGGYAFF